This entry is about one T cell receptor (beta chain). This clonotype was found a few times. Its target antigen remains unknown. Base qualities are not provided; no much larger clone lies one nucleotide away. Sequencing was carried out with an Illumina NovaSeq 6000. cDNA libraries for TCRalpha and TCRbeta were prepared by 5'RACE using constant-segment primers, with sample barcodes and unique molecular identifiers added. RNA was extracted from every sample with Trizol reagent. Libraries were amplified in two PCR steps, with a second sample barcode and Illumina TruSeq adapters added in the second step. Sequencing of the libraries was done on an Illumina NovaSeq, producing 2 x 150 bp paired-end reads. For the original study's pipeline: With migec v1.2.7, reads were demultiplexed and then collapsed into UMI-guided consensus sequences. With mixcr v2.1.11, UMI consensuses were aligned to TRA and TRB V and J templates and assembled into clonotypes. Clonotypes were classified as expanded or contracted when called significant by both edgeR and NoisET, with noise models trained on biological replicates. For edgeR calls, the thresholds were a false discovery rate-adjusted p below 0.01 and a log2 fold-change of 1. As an exploratory analysis of dynamics, max-normalized trajectories of the 1000 most abundant clonotypes were examined with PCA combined with hierarchical clustering. Each responding clone was given a CD4 or CD8 phenotype based on the CD4+ and CD8+ repertoires, which had been sequenced separately. In TCRdb, the public reads were trimmed at Q25 with fastp and aligned with MiXCR, with productive beta chains retained. Each CDR3 protein appears once, grouped with its most common genes and DNA. It is TCRdb's table, rather than the study itself, that gives the V and J calls and clone size. The sample table holds approximately 250,000 distinct CDR3 sequences, of which roughly 17% were seen once. Roughly a fifth of the sample is in the top ten clones.

CDR1 and CDR2 are drawn from the germline V gene: SGDLS, YYNGEE. The junction shows trimming of 2 bases on V and 0 bases on J, plus 12 bases between the germline ends. The CDR3 goes from the cysteine to the phenylalanine over 16 residues. Of all the DNA, just the CDR3 is kept, 48 bases in frame from base 1. Ficoll-Paque density gradient centrifugation was the method used to isolate PBMCs. This entry is derived from a study of T-cell memory formation after mild COVID-19 (dated by TCRdb to about 2021). Looking at the study overall: Most TCR sequence clusters were specific to one of the two donors. In two donors, T-cell clones that expanded and contracted after mild COVID-19 were followed by sequencing TCRalpha and TCRbeta repertoires longitudinally. The cohort comprised two young, previously healthy adult volunteers, one female and one male. Broader findings and caveats from the paper: Contracting CD4+ clones were located mainly in the CM and EM memory subsets, whereas CD8+ clones were found to be enriched in EMRA. From day 15 to 85, contracting clones showed balanced CD4/CD8 phenotypes, whereas a second wave of clones that expanded from day 15 to 37 leaned towards CD4+. The second-wave clones that peaked on day 37 were not confirmed to be SARS-CoV-2 specific. Some responding clones were detected in pre-infection memory, which suggested that pre-existing cross-reactive memory T cells had joined the SARS-CoV-2 response. Only a couple of mild cases were covered by the study, and larger cohorts that include severe cases with pre-infection samples were considered necessary.

Material: PBMCs or a T cell subset sorted from them (not recorded which). This TCR was sampled from a man aged 18 to 29 who had mild COVID-19 (a few samples of this study predate the infection). The sample titles of this study are shuffled in the database, so cell type and time point are left out; the donor was told from shared clones. The chain uses TRBV9 and TRBJ2-1; the D gene is unclear. The nucleotide sequence is TGTGCCAGCAGCGTTACGGCACTCAGCTCCTACAATGAGCAGTTCTTC. It specifies CASSVTALSSYNEQFF.